The 11 T cell receptor beta chains reported below all come from one sample, sequenced in a study of T cells after yellow fever vaccination. One entry per CDR3 protein, called by TCRdb with MiXCR from the 5' RACE reads. Among 50,000 to 65,000 distinct CDR3 sequences, about 6.3% were seen once, and the ten largest hold 24%. The sequencing used CD8+ T cells not binding an NS4B(214-222) dextramer, sorted from PBMCs, collected roughly 46 days after the first yellow fever vaccination. These receptors all come from a man between 18 and 29 years old who received the YFV17D yellow fever vaccine.

This clonotype showed up many times. V is TRBV14 and J is TRBJ2-1; D not certain. Between the trimmed V and J ends, which lost 8 bases and 8 bases, there was a span of 13 bases. This CDR3 has 12 amino acids. From germline, CDR1 is SGHDN and CDR2 FVKESK. CDR3 residues: CASPNGNHEQFF. The CDR3 DNA follows: TGTGCCAGCCCGAATGGGAACCATGAGCAGTTCTTC. Looking up the rest from reference TRBV14 and TRBJ2-1 gives the full variable domain: EAGVTQFPSHSVIEKGQTVTLRCDPISGHDNLYWYRRVMGKEIKFLLHFVKESKQDESGMPNNRFLAERTGGTYSTLKVQPAELEDSGVYFCASPNGNHEQFFGPGTRLTVL.

The J gene is TRBJ2-2, the V gene TRBV7-9; D is unresolved. V lost 8 bases, J lost 9 bases, and 13 bases lay in between. The CDR3 runs 12 residues. Germline V gene sequence: CDR1 SEHNR, CDR2 FQNEAQ (reference sequence). The CDR3 sequence is CASGWATRELFF. CDR3 sequence (DNA): TGTGCCAGCGGGTGGGCGACAAGGGAGCTGTTTTTT.

This clonotype has at least ten counts. The chain links TRBV20-1 to TRBJ2-1, with 7 bases identical to TRBD2. J was trimmed by 0 bases and V by 6 bases; bases with no gene match: 5. The CDR3 loop spans 14 amino acids. Germline values: CDR1 DFQATT, CDR2 SNEGSKA (reference sequence). CDR3: CSAPGGSSYNEQFF. DNA of the CDR3: TGCAGTGCCCCGGGGGGATCCTCCTACAATGAGCAGTTCTTC.

The chain has TRBV6-1 and TRBJ1-2, with D possibly TRBD1 on 5 matching bases. Germline CDR1 and CDR2: MNHNS and SASEGT. Trimming removed 7 bases at V and 4 bases at J, with 16 bases between. The length of the CDR3 is 14 residues. The CDR3 bases are TGTGCCAGCACGGAAACCGGGGCCCTCTATGGCTACACCTTC. Translated: CASTETGALYGYTF.

This clonotype was observed many times. The rearrangement joins TRBV10-2 to TRBJ2-5, with TRBD1 as a possible D gene (5 bases). V was clipped by 1 base and J by 1 base, with 10 bases between them. Germline V gene data show CDR1 as WSHSY and CDR2 as SAAADI. CDR3 length equals 15 residues. CDR3 in amino acids: CASSEFQGLQETQYF. The CDR3 DNA reads TGCGCCAGCAGTGAGTTCCAGGGCCTCCAAGAGACCCAGTACTTC.

At least ten counts were recorded for this clonotype. The chain couples TRBV28 to TRBJ2-1; D gene uncertain. Trimming took 6 bases from V and 3 from J, leaving 12 bases between them. The CDR3 length is 14 residues. In germline, CDR1 is MDHEN, CDR2 SYDVKM. The CDR3 DNA sequence: TGTGCCAGCAGAGACCTGCAGAGCTACAATGAGCAGTTCTTC. Residues: CASRDLQSYNEQFF.

The gene calls are TRBV4-1 and TRBJ2-3, with TRBD1 as a possible D gene (5 bases). The CDR3 loop spans 14 amino acids. Germline values: CDR1 MGHRA, CDR2 YSYEKL. Trimming took off 3 bases at V and 5 bases at J, with 12 bases between the two ends. This CDR3 is CASSHQDGQDTQYF. The CDR3 bases are TGCGCCAGCAGCCACCAGGACGGACAAGATACGCAGTATTTT.

This clonotype was counted at least ten times. J is TRBJ1-5 and V is TRBV19; 7 positions match TRBD1. Germline V lookup: CDR1 LNHDA, CDR2 SQIVND (reference sequence). The trim removed 6 bases at V and 7 bases at J, leaving 12 bases unmatched. CDR3 length: 15 amino acids. CDR3 residues: CASRDRDRAGQPQHF. In DNA, the CDR3 is TGTGCCAGTAGAGACCGTGACAGGGCGGGGCAGCCCCAGCATTTT.

In this sample, this clonotype turned up many times. The rearrangement links TRBV7-2 to TRBJ2-7; D is possibly TRBD2 (5 bases). Trimming cost V 7 bases and J 4 bases, with 17 bases left between them. The CDR3 has 14 amino acids. Germline V gene sequence: CDR1 SGHTA, CDR2 FQGNSA. The CDR3 DNA reads TGTGCCAGCACCGAGGAGGTATCGGTATACGAGCAGTACTTC. This translates into CASTEEVSVYEQYF.

The chain links TRBV6-5 to TRBJ1-3; maybe TRBD1 (5 bases). This CDR3 has 15 amino acids. V lost 4 bases and J lost 8, with 18 bases in between. Germline lookup yields CDR1 MNHEY and CDR2 SVGAGI. The DNA of the CDR3 is TGTGCCAGCAGTTCCCCCACTTTTATGGGGGACACCATATATTTT. Amino acid sequence: CASSSPTFMGDTIYF.

V usage is TRBV28 and J usage is TRBJ1-1; D is ambiguous. There are 16 residues in the CDR3. V was pared by 3 bases and J by 1 base, with 15 bases between. The germline CDR1 and CDR2 sequences are MDHEN and SYDVKM. The CDR3 reads CASSLSFGDANTEAFF. The CDR3 DNA reads as TGTGCCAGCAGTTTGTCCTTTGGGGATGCGAACACTGAAGCTTTCTTT.